The clone carrying this T cell receptor beta chain was detected once. What it recognizes is unknown. This sample includes further DNA sequences coding for the same CDR3. The material for each subset, its genomic DNA, was split evenly across several immunoSEQ plates. The method was immunoSEQ multiplex PCR; TCRdb's version includes in-frame clones alone and lacks a portion of them. The sample has 2 million to 3 million clones, roughly 93% seen once; the top ten hold 0.36%. A split of CD4+ cells into CD45RA+ naive and CD45RA-negative memory subsets was performed. This specimen belongs to a study of shared clonotypes between healthy human individuals. Study-level results: A handful of donors shared around 5% of their naive CD4 clonotypes. Non-shared clonotypes had lower generation probabilities than clonotypes shared by all four sorted-subset donors.

Germline CDR1 is KGHSH and CDR2 is LQKENI. CDR3 length equals 15 residues. V lost 2 bases, J lost 0 bases, and 7 bases lay in between. The chain employs TRBV18 and TRBJ2-2; perhaps TRBD2 as D (5 bases). The sequence derives from a man aged 18 to 29 in good health. Some clones in this sample may be carry-over from other donors' samples. The sample consisted of naive CD4+ T cells from PBMCs. Specified subset: CD45RA+ positively selected. CDR3: CASSPGGANTGELFF. The CDR3 nucleotides read TGTGCCAGCTCACCAGGAGGAGCGAACACCGGGGAGCTGTTTTTT.